One sample yielded the 14 T cell receptor beta chains listed below, sequenced in a study of CD39 and CD103 CD8 tumor-infiltrating T cells (dated by TCRdb to between 2017 and 2018). The library was produced with the immunoSEQ multiplex PCR assay. This is the immuneACCESS table as TCRdb keeps it, with only in-frame sequences that have V and J called. A part of the clones is gone; compared with another copy, unresolved V genes explain less than half, and the rest is unexplained. This sample has around 4,900 clones in its table, and roughly 70% of those were observed once. The ten top clones hold 12% of the sample. What was sequenced was CD8+ T cells sorted from blood. The sample's cell subset or site label is to be understood as: total memory CD8 T cells (CD45RA-CCR7+/-) from blood or uninvolved lymph node. Receptor source: a human donor with head and neck squamous cell carcinoma.

This clone was seen a handful of times. CDR3 residues: CASSPWTSGGHYEQYF. For the CDR3, the DNA is TGTGCCAGCAGCCCCTGGACTAGCGGGGGGCACTACGAGCAGTACTTC. The chain carries TRBV7-4 and TRBJ2-7, with 14 bases matching TRBD2. Trimming took 5 bases from V and 3 from J; bases not matched to a gene: 6. Germline V gene lookup returns CDR1 SGHVT and CDR2 SQSDAQ. CDR3 length equals 16 residues.

CDR3 in DNA: TGTGCCAGCAGTGCGGGGGGGACAGATACGCAGTATTTT. Translation gives CASSAGGTDTQYF. V gene TRBV6-4 combines with J gene TRBJ2-3; 8 nucleotides line up with TRBD2. Germline V gives CDR1 MRHNA, CDR2 SNTAGT. V lost 4 bases to trimming and J lost 3 bases; unmatched junction nucleotides: 0. The CDR3 loop spans 13 amino acids.

The V gene is TRBV7-9, the J gene TRBJ2-2; a weak D match, TRBD1 (5 bases). Germline assignment: CDR1 SEHNR and CDR2 FQNEAQ (reference sequence). The CDR3 has 15 residues. V was shortened by 10 bases and J by 8 bases, with 23 bases between the two germline ends. CDR3 loop: CATDTTNRTNGELFF. CDR3 DNA: TGTGCCACCGACACTACCAACAGGACGAATGGGGAGCTGTTTTTT.

The J gene is TRBJ2-5, the V gene TRBV5-4; TRBD2 matches at 8 bases. Germline-derived CDR1 and CDR2 are SGHNT and YYREEE (reference sequence). Trimming cost V 5 bases and J 7 bases; bases outside gene matches: 10. This CDR3 has 14 residues. The CDR3 here is CASSSGLEGPTQYF. The CDR3 nucleotides read TGTGCCAGCAGTTCGGGACTAGAGGGCCCGACCCAGTACTTC.

This rearrangement joins TRBV4-3 to TRBJ1-4, with unresolved D. CDR3 length equals 15 residues. The ends were cut back, 4 bases at V and 0 bases at J, with 9 bases in the middle. Germline V CDR1 and CDR2: LGHNA, YSLEER. CDR3 residues: CASSLYRATNEKLFF. In DNA, the CDR3 is TGCGCCAGCAGCCTTTACAGAGCAACTAATGAAAAACTGTTTTTT.

The V gene is TRBV4-1, the J gene TRBJ1-2; TRBD1 might be the D (6 bases). Germline V gives CDR1 MGHRA, CDR2 YSYEKL. Trimming removed 5 bases from V and 7 bases from J, with 20 bases in between. This CDR3 spans 15 amino acids. CDR3 sequence reads: CASSNPGQNWRGYTF. Written as DNA, the CDR3 is TGCGCCAGCAGCAATCCTGGACAGAATTGGCGTGGCTACACCTTC.

The CDR3 sequence: CASSRGQGASYGYTF. The CDR3 DNA reads TGTGCCAGCAGCCGGGGACAGGGGGCTAGCTATGGCTACACCTTC. This chain joins TRBV7-3 and TRBJ1-2, with 12 bases that match TRBD1. This CDR3 has 15 residues. Germline V CDR1 and CDR2: SGHTA, FQGTGA. The V gene end was trimmed by 5 bases and the J gene end by 4 bases; junction bases not matched to a gene: 5.

The V call is TRBV6-1, the J call TRBJ1-4; D unresolved. Trimming left V 6 bases short and J 0 bases short, with 11 bases between. CDR3 size: 15 residues. In germline, CDR1 is MNHNS, CDR2 SASEGT. The CDR3: CASRTSTATNEKLFF. DNA for the CDR3: TGTGCCAGCAGAACTTCCACCGCAACTAATGAAAAACTGTTTTTT.

The chain is built from TRBV19 and TRBJ1-6, with 8 bases matching TRBD1. The CDR3 totals 14 residues. Germline V gene lookup returns CDR1 LNHDA and CDR2 SQIVND (reference sequence). Losses at the gene ends were 6 bases for V and 4 bases for J; bases not matched to a gene: 2. This CDR3 reads CASSTGGYNSPLHF. The DNA of the CDR3 is TGTGCCAGTAGCACAGGGGGGTATAATTCACCCCTCCACTTT.

V usage is TRBV6-4 and J usage is TRBJ2-3, with 8 bases aligning to TRBD2. The CDR3 covers 15 residues. Germline CDR1 MRHNA, CDR2 SNTAGT. V shed 3 bases and J 1 base; nucleotides not matched to a gene: 3. This chain's CDR3 is CASSEGSGGTDTQYF. The CDR3 DNA follows: TGTGCCAGCAGTGAAGGTAGCGGGGGCACAGATACGCAGTATTTT.

The chain recombines TRBV7-8 with TRBJ1-1; D is possibly TRBD1 (5 bases). The CDR3 contains 15 residues. V gave up 1 base and J gave up 1 base, with 10 bases separating them. Germline V gene data show CDR1 as SGHVS and CDR2 as FQNEAQ. CDR3 in amino acids: CASSLGWGQNTEAFF. In DNA, the CDR3 is TGTGCCAGCAGCTTAGGTTGGGGCCAGAACACTGAAGCTTTCTTT.

The CDR3 nucleotides read TGTGCCAGTCGCAGCTTGAGGGAAGGTAATTCACCCCTCCACTTT. The encoded protein is CASRSLREGNSPLHF. The rearrangement links TRBV19 to TRBJ1-6, with D uncertain. V shed 8 bases and J shed 6 bases, with 17 bases lying between them. This CDR3 has 15 amino acids. The V gene's germline CDR1 is LNHDA and CDR2 SQIVND (reference sequence). The full variable domain, its missing parts supplied by reference TRBV19 and TRBJ1-6, is DGGITQSPKYLFRKEGQNVTLSCEQNLNHDAMYWYRQDPGQGLRLIYYSQIVNDFQKGDIAEGYSVSREKKESFPLTVTSAQKNPTAFYLCASRSLREGNSPLHFGNGTRLTVT.

The J gene is TRBJ1-2, the V gene TRBV4-3; no reliable D call. V shed 3 bases and J shed 0 bases, with 14 bases lying between them. This CDR3 is built from 16 residues. Germline V lookup: CDR1 LGHNA, CDR2 YSLEER. DNA for the CDR3: TGCGCCAGCAGCCAGGGTGTTACAGCAGCTAACTATGGCTACACCTTC. This encodes CASSQGVTAANYGYTF.

The rearrangement uses TRBV21-1 and TRBJ1-3; the DNA was not compared with TRBD1, the D call given in the table. TRBV21-1 is a pseudogene segment. This CDR3 has 14 amino acids. CDR3 nucleotides: TGTGCCAGCAGCAAAGGACACTCTGGAAACACCATATATTTT. Residues: CASSKGHSGNTIYF.